Listed below are T cell receptor beta chains from one sample, sequenced in a study of Graves' ophthalmopathy and Graves' hyperthyroidism. TCRdb re-analysed the multiplex PCR reads in MiXCR, keeping a single row per CDR3 protein. Among 900,000 to 1,200,000 distinct CDR3 sequences listed, about 36% were seen once. Sequencing used peripheral blood or thyroid tissue (not recorded which). These receptors originate from an adult man with Graves' hyperthyroidism. The CDR3 runs from the conserved cysteine through the conserved F or W. D genes are given only for firm matches. Clone size is stated in some rows and not others, as once, few, many or a class when expanded.

>TRBD1|TRBV4-1|.|TRBJ1-3
TGCGCCAGCAGCCAACGACAGGGACCTGGAAACACCATATATTTT
CASSQRQGPGNTIYF
>TRBD1|TRBV7-3|once|TRBJ2-2
TGTGCCAGCAGCGCCAGGGGGTCCGGGGAGCTGTTTTTT
CASSARGSGELFF
>.|TRBV7-2|few|TRBJ2-7
TGTGCCAGCACTTTCCGCCCGGGGGATTTATACGAGCAGTACTTC
CASTFRPGDLYEQYF
>.|TRBV29-1|.|TRBJ2-2
TGCAGCGTAACAGGGAGGCAGAACACCGGGGAGCTGTTTTTT
CSVTGRQNTGELFF
>.|TRBV29-1|.|TRBJ2-7
TGCAGCGTTGGGGGGGGACAAGGGTACGAGCAGTACTTC
CSVGGGQGYEQYF
>TRBD1|TRBV29-1|.|TRBJ1-1
TGCAGCGTTGAAGATCCGGGACAGGGGACCACTGAAGCTTTCTTT
CSVEDPGQGTTEAFF
>.|TRBV3-1|.|TRBJ1-6
TGTGCCAGCAGCCACGACCGAGGAAGCTCCTATAATTCACCCCTCCACTTT
CASSHDRGSSYNSPLHF
>TRBD2|TRBV7-9|few|TRBJ2-2
TGTGCCAGCAGCTTCAGTAGCGGGAGAAAAACCGGGGAGCTGTTTTTT
CASSFSSGRKTGELFF
>TRBD1|TRBV25-1|few|TRBJ2-5
TGTGCCAGCTTAGGGACAGGGAGCCACCAAGAGACCCAGTACTTC
CASLGTGSHQETQYF
>.|TRBV2|.|TRBJ1-6
TGTGCCAGCAGTGGAGAAAGTTGGGGCTCCTATAATTCACCCCTCCACTTT
CASSGESWGSYNSPLHF
>TRBD1|TRBV2|many|TRBJ1-3
TGTGCCAGCATTGGGACAGGGATTTCTGGAAACACCATATATTTT
CASIGTGISGNTIYF
>TRBD2|TRBV20-1|.|TRBJ2-7
TGCAGTGCCCCGGTTAGCGGGAGTGAGGAGCAGTACTTC
CSAPVSGSEEQYF
>.|TRBV10-3|few|TRBJ1-4
TGTGCCATCAGTGAGTCAGGTAGCAATAATGAAAAACTGTTTTTT
CAISESGSNNEKLFF
>.|TRBV5-6|.|TRBJ2-7
TGTGCCAGCATCTACTACTCCGGAAACCCAGATTACGAGCAGTACTTC
CASIYYSGNPDYEQYF
>.|TRBV29-1|.|TRBJ1-3
TGCAGCGTTGAATTAGGGACGGATACCTATGGCTACACCATATATTTT
CSVELGTDTYGYTIYF
>TRBD1|TRBV12-3/TRBV12-4|.|TRBJ1-4
TGTGCCAGCAGCCACAAGGGACAGGGGGCGATTAATGAAAAACTGTTTTTT
CASSHKGQGAINEKLFF
>.|TRBV12-3/TRBV12-4|.|TRBJ2-7
TGTGCCAGCAGAGCGGACGGGAGCTCCATTTACGAGCAGTACTTC
CASRADGSSIYEQYF
>.|TRBV5-6|many|TRBJ1-2
TGTGCCAGCAGCCTAGGGGCAGCGACGGCTCATGATGGCTACACCTTC
CASSLGAATAHDGYTF
>.|TRBV10-1|few|TRBJ1-1
TGCGCCATCCGGACAGAGAACACTGAAGCTTTCTTT
CAIRTENTEAFF
>.|TRBV19|many|TRBJ1-1
TGTGCCAGTAGTATACCCAGGGCAACCCCGTCCACTGAAGCTTTCTTT
CASSIPRATPSTEAFF
>TRBD1|TRBV10-3|.|TRBJ1-1
TGTGCCAGCAAAACCGAAGGACAGGTGGGGAGTGGGGCTGAAGCTTTCTTT
CASKTEGQVGSGAEAFF
>TRBD2|TRBV29-1|.|TRBJ2-5
TGCAGCGTTGAGGGCAGGGGGCTAGCGGGAGGGCCAGAGACCCAGTACTTC
CSVEGRGLAGGPETQYF
>TRBD2|TRBV29-1|few|TRBJ2-3
TGCAGCGTTCTCCCCATAGCGGGGGCGCGCACAGATACGCAGTATTTT
CSVLPIAGARTDTQYF
>.|TRBV7-9|.|TRBJ1-3
TGTGCCAGCAGCTTAGACGGGCTCCCAGTCACCATATATTTT
CASSLDGLPVTIYF
>.|TRBV29-1|.|TRBJ1-2
TGCAGCGTTGAAGTTCGCTCAGGCTATGGCTACACCTTC
CSVEVRSGYGYTF
>.|TRBV11-1|many|TRBJ2-2
TGTGCCAGCACGGTACGACAGAGGAACACCGGGGAGCTGTTTTTT
CASTVRQRNTGELFF